This TCR beta chain appears in the sequencing data of a study of OX40 agonist ivuxolimab in advanced cancers. At the level of the whole study: Ivuxolimab was a fully human IgG2 agonistic monoclonal antibody targeting the costimulatory receptor OX40 (CD134). Intravenous ivuxolimab was administered to patients every 2 weeks at six dose levels: 0.01, 0.1, 0.3, 1.5, 3 and 10 mg/kg. Of the roughly 52 dose-escalation patients, hepatocellular carcinoma was present in around 20, melanoma in about 15, renal cell carcinoma in 9 and head and neck cancer in 9. The dose-escalation cohort was around 83% male with a mean age of roughly 62 years, ranging from roughly 20 to 80. Patients were allowed to have had prior anti-PD-1, anti-PD-L1 or anti-CTLA-4 therapy, and approximately 37% of the dose-escalation patients had been treated with checkpoint inhibitors. Partial responses occurred in three dose-escalation patients, of whom one had hepatocellular carcinoma and two had cutaneous melanoma. Peripheral TCRbeta sequencing aimed to test whether ivuxolimab altered TCR sequence diversity and caused clonal T-cell expansion. The paper covers the monotherapy dose-escalation part of the phase I ivuxolimab trial, which included N = 52 patients. Overall study results and their limits: Partial responders in the 0.1-3.0 mg/kg groups had among the lowest normalized peripheral clonal expansion, especially among CD8+ T cells. After ivuxolimab, more expanded clones were found on average in CD8+ T cells than in CD4+ T cells. Antigen specificity was not determined for the clonally expanded peripheral T cells. At doses of 0.1 to 3.0 mg/kg, clonal expansion of both CD4+ and CD8+ T cells in blood was seen between baseline and week 6. Low levels of normalized T-cell clonal expansion were also seen in some patients who did not respond.

To sequence the TCRbeta CDR3 region, genomic DNA was isolated from the sorted cells. The immunoSEQ Assay was used for sequencing of TCRbeta CDR3 regions. The table comes from immuneACCESS by way of TCRdb, which keeps in-frame sequences with V and J called. Part of the clones is missing from these tables; in studies checked, under half for an unresolved V gene and the rest for unknown reasons. The sample includes approximately 35,000 clones, with under 80% observed a single time. The ten largest account for approximately 9.9% of the sample. From cysteine to phenylalanine, the CDR3 is 12 amino acids long. Only CDR3 DNA remains: 36 bases, in frame from the first base. Per the germline V gene, LGHNT is the CDR1 and FRNRAP is the CDR2. V is clipped by 1 base and J by 4 bases, and the sequence between their germline boundaries is 5 bases long. The trial excluded patients who had a history of autoimmune disease or were on systemic immunosuppression. Peripheral blood for TCR sequencing was drawn from every dose cohort at baseline, at cycle 4 day 1 and at cycle 7 day 1. The samples were taken from a phase I, first-in-human, multicenter, open-label dose-escalation trial of ivuxolimab. The trial enrolled adults with locally advanced or metastatic head and neck squamous cell, hepatocellular, melanoma or renal cell carcinoma. Before TCR sequencing, CD4+ T cells and CD8+ T cells were sorted from peripheral blood as separate populations.

This clone counts as medium-sized (0.01 to 0.1%). It lacks a known antigen. No much larger clone is present one base from it, and per-base qualities are unavailable. This receptor was identified in an adult with an advanced solid tumor such as melanoma, head and neck, liver or kidney cancer. The sequenced sample was CD4+ or CD8+ T cells sorted from blood, obtained in a trial of the OX40 agonist ivuxolimab. This receptor chain uses TRBV12-5 and TRBJ2-7; no D gene call is confident. The CDR3 loop reads CASGLDVYEQYF. The sequenced DNA: TGTGCTAGTGGTTTGGACGTTTACGAGCAGTACTTC.